This T cell receptor (beta chain) was documented in a study of OX40 agonist ivuxolimab in advanced cancers. Study summary: Partial responses were achieved by three patients: one hepatocellular carcinoma, two cutaneous melanoma.

Germline V gene data show CDR1 as SGHTA and CDR2 as FQGNSA. This CDR3 has 17 residues. Trimming took off 5 bases at V and 1 base at J, with 18 bases between the two ends. Produced via immunoSEQ multiplex PCR; TCRdb's table is partial and in-frame only. The table records tens of thousands of clones, roughly nine tenths of them present only once. Notes on the study in general: Average numbers of expanded clones were greater in CD8+ T cells than in CD4+. CD4+ and CD8+ T cells in blood underwent clonal expansion by week 6 at 0.1 to 3.0 mg/kg.

About this clone: Its antigen remains unknown.

The sequence was collected from an adult with an advanced solid tumor such as melanoma, head and neck, liver or kidney cancer. V usage is TRBV7-2 and J usage is TRBJ2-1; tentatively, D is TRBD1 (6 bases). The source was CD4+ or CD8+ T cells sorted from blood, collected in a trial of the OX40 agonist ivuxolimab. The CDR3 spells CASSRGTGITSYNEQFF. CDR3 nucleotide sequence: TGTGCCAGCAGCAGAGGTACAGGGATCACTTCCTACAATGAGCAGTTCTTC.